This TCR beta chain was identified during a study of cytomegalovirus exposure and HLA in healthy donors. Across the whole study: The same platform used for the approximately 670 first-cohort repertoires was also used for the 100 to 150 validation repertoires, as a later analysis reported.

Study-level points and caveats: The authors confirmed in vitro that three CMV-associated chains were specific for CMV antigens. Some TCR beta chains (164 of them) were listed as cytomegalovirus-associated. The tendency of first-cohort TCR clusters to co-occur in the roughly 130 validation repertoires emerged from a later analysis.

Comments on this clone: Its antigen is unidentified.

Measured with immunoSEQ multiplex PCR; TCRdb has only the in-frame clones, and not every one. The sample holds over 110,000 clones, approximately 86% seen once. The sample comprised PBMCs. The receptor was isolated from a man between 18 and 29 years old in good health and CMV-seropositive.

The CDR3 DNA is TGTGCCAGCAGTATAGGACTAGCGGGGGGATACGAGCAGTACTTC. Amino acids: CASSIGLAGGYEQYF. This chain uses TRBV27 with TRBJ2-7, with 14 bases aligning to TRBD2. Germline CDR1 MNHEY, CDR2 SMNVEV (reference sequence). V lost 5 bases and J lost 4; bases outside the gene matches: 4. This CDR3 spans 15 amino acids.